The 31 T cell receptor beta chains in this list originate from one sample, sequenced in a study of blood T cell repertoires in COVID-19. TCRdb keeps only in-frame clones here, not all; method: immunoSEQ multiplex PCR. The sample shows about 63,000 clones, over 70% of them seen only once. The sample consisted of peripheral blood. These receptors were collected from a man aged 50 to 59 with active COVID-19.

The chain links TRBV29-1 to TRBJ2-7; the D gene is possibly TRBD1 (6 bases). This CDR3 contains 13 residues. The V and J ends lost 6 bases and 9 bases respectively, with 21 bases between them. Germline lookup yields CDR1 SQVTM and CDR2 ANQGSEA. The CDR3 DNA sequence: TGCAGCGTCTCGGGGACACCCACCACGATGCAGTACTTC. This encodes CSVSGTPTTMQYF.

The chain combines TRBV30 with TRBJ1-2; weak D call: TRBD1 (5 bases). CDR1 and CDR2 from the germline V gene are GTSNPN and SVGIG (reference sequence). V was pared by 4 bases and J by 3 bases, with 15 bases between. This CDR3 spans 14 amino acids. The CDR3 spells CAWTPGTGYYGYTF. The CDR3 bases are TGTGCCTGGACCCCGGGTACAGGCTACTATGGCTACACCTTC.

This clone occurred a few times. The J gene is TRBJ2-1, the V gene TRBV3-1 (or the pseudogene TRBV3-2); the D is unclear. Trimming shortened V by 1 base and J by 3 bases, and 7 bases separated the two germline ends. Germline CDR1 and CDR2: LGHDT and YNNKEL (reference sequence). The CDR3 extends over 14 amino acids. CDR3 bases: TGTGCCAGCAGCCAAGTTCCTAGCTACAATGAGCAGTTCTTC. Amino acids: CASSQVPSYNEQFF.

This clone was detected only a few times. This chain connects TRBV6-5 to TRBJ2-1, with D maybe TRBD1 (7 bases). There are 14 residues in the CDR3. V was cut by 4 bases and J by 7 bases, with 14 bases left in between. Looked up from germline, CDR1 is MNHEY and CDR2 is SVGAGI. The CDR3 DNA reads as TGTGCCAGCAGTTCCAGGGGGGTGCGGAATGAGCAGTTCTTC. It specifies CASSSRGVRNEQFF.

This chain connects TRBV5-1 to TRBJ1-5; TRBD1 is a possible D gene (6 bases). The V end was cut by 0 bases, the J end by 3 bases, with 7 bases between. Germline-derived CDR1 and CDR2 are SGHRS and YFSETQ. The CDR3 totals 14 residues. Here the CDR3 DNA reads TGCGCCAGCAGCTTGGGACAGGACAATCAGCCCCAGCATTTT. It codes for CASSLGQDNQPQHF.

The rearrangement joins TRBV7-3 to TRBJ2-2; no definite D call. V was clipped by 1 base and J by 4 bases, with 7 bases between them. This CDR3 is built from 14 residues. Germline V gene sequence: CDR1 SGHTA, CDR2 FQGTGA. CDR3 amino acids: CASSLKALTGELFF. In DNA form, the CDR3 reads TGTGCCAGCAGCTTAAAAGCGCTCACCGGGGAGCTGTTTTTT.

This CDR3 is CASSIPGTGRVEPQHF. As DNA, the CDR3 is TGTGCCAGTAGTATTCCCGGGACAGGGCGAGTGGAGCCCCAGCATTTT. The chain joins TRBV19 to TRBJ1-5, with 9 bases matching TRBD1. Germline loops: CDR1 LNHDA, CDR2 SQIVND (reference sequence). There are 16 residues in the CDR3. The J segment lost 8 bases and the V segment lost 3 bases, leaving 11 bases of the junction unmatched.

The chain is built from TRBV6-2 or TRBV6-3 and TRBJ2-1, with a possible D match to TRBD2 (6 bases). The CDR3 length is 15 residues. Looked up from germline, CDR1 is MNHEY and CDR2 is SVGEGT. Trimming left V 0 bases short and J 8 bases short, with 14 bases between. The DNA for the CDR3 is TGTGCCAGCAGTTACTCGTCGGGAGAGTTGGATGAGCAGTTCTTC. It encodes CASSYSSGELDEQFF.

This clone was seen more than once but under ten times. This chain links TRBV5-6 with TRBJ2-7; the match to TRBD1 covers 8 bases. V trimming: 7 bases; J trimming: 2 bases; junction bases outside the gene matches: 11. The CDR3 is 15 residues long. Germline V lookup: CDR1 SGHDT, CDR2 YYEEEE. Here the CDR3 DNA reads TGTGCCAGCCAGGTAGGACAGGGTCGGACCTACGAGCAGTACTTC. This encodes CASQVGQGRTYEQYF.

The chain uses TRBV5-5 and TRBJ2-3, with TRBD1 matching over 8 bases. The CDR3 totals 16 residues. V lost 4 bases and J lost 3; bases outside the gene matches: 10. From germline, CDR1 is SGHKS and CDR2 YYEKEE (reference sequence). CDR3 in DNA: TGTGCCAGCAGCCTTGAGGCAGGGGGCTTGACAGATACGCAGTATTTT. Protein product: CASSLEAGGLTDTQYF.

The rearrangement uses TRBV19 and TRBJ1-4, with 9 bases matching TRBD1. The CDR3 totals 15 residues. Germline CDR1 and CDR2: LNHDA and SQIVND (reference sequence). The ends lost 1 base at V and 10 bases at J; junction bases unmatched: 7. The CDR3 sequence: CASSIGGGQGRKLFF. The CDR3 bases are TGTGCCAGTAGTATAGGGGGAGGACAGGGGAGAAAACTGTTTTTT.

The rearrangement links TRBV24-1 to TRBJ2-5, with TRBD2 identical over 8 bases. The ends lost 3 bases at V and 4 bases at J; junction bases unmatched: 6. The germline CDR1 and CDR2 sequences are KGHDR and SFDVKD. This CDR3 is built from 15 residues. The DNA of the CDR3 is TGTGCCACCAGTGATCCTACCGCGGGGGGAGAGACCCAGTACTTC. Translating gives CATSDPTAGGETQYF.

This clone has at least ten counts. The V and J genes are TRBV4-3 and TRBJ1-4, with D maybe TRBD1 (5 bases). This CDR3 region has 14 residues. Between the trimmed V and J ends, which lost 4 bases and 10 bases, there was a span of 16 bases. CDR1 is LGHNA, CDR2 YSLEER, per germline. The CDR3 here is CASSPPGGVGKLFF. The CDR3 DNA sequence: TGCGCCAGCAGCCCTCCTGGGGGGGTTGGAAAACTGTTTTTT.

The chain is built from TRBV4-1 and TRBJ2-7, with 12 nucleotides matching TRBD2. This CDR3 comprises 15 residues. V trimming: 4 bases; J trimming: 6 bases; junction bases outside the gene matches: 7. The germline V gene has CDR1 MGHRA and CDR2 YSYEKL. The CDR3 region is CASSPSSGRASEQYF. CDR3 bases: TGCGCCAGCAGCCCTTCTAGCGGGAGGGCCTCCGAGCAGTACTTC.

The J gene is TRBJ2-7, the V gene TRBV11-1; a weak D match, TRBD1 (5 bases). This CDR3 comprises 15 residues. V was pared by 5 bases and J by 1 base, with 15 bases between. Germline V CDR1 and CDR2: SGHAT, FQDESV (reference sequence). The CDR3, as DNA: TGTGCCAGCAGCCACCACCAGGGCAGATCCTACGAGCAGTACTTC. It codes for CASSHHQGRSYEQYF.

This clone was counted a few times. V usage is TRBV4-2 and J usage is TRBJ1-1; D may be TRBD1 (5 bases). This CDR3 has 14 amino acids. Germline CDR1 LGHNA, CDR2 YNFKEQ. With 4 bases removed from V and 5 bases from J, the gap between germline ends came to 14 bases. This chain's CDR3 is CASSRQTGETEAFF. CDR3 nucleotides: TGTGCCAGCAGCCGCCAAACAGGAGAGACTGAAGCTTTCTTT.

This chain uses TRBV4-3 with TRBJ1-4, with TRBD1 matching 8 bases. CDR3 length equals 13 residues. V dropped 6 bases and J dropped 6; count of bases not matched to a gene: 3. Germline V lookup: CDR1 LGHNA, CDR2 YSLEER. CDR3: CASSQGAYEKLFF. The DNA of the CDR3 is TGCGCCAGCAGTCAGGGGGCTTATGAAAAACTGTTTTTT.

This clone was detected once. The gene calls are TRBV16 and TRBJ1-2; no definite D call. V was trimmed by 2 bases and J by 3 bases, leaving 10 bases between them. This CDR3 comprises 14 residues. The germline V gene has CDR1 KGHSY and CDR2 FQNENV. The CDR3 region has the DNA TGTGCCAGCAGCCAAGGAAGACGGGACTATGGCTACACCTTC. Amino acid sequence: CASSQGRRDYGYTF.

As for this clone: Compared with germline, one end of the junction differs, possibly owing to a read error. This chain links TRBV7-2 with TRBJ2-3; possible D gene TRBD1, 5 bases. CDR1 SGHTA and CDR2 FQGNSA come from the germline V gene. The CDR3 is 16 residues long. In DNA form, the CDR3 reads TGTGCCAGCACCTTAAGGGCCCCAGGGAGCACAGATACGCAGTATTTT. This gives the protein CASTLRAPGSTDTQYF. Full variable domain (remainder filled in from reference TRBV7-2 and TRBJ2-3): GAGVSQSPSNKVTEKGKDVELRCDPISGHTALYWYRQSLGQGLEFLIYFQGNSAPDKSGLPSDRFSAERTGGSVSTLTIQRTQQEDSAVYLCASTLRAPGSTDTQYFGPGTRLTVL.

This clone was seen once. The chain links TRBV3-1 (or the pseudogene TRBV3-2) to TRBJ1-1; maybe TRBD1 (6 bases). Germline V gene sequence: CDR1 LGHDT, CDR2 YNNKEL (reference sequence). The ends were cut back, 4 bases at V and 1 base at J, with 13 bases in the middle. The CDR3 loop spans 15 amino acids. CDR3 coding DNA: TGTGCCAGCAGCCCCATGGACAGAGAGAACACTGAAGCTTTCTTT. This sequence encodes CASSPMDRENTEAFF.

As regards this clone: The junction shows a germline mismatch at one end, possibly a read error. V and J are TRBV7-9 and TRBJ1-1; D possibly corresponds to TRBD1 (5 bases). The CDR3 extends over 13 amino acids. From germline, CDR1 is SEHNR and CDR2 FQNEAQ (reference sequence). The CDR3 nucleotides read TGTGCCAGCAGCACAGGACGGCACACTGGAGCTTTCTTT. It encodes CASSTGRHTGAFF.

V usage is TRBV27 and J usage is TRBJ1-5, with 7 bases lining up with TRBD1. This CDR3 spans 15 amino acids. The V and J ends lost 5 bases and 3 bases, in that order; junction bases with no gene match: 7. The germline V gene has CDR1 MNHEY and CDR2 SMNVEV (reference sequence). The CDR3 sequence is CASSRSGTVNQPQHF. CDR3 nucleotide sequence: TGTGCCAGCAGTCGTTCTGGGACAGTCAATCAGCCCCAGCATTTT.

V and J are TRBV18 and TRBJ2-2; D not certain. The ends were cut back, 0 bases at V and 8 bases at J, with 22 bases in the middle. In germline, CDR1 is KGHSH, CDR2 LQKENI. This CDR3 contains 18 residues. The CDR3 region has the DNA TGTGCCAGCTCACCACCTTATCGACGTGCGGATCGAAGTGGGGAGCTGTTTTTT. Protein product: CASSPPYRRADRSGELFF. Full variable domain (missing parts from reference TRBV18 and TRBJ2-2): NAGVMQNPRHLVRRRGQEARLRCSPMKGHSHVYWYRQLPEEGLKFMVYLQKENIIDESGMPKERFSAEFPKEGPSILRIQQVVRGDSAAYFCASSPPYRRADRSGELFFGEGSRLTVL.

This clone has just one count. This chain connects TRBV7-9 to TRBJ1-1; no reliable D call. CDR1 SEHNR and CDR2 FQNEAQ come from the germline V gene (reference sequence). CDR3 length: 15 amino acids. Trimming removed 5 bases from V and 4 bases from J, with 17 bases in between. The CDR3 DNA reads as TGTGCCAGCAGCCCGACACAGTGGCGGGGCACTGAAGCTTTCTTT. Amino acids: CASSPTQWRGTEAFF.

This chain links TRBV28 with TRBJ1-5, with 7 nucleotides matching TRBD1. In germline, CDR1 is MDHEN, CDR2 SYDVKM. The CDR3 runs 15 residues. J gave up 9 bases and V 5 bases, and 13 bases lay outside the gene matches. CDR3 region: CASSARQGAIRPQHF. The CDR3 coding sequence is TGTGCCAGCAGTGCAAGACAGGGTGCAATCAGGCCCCAGCATTTT.

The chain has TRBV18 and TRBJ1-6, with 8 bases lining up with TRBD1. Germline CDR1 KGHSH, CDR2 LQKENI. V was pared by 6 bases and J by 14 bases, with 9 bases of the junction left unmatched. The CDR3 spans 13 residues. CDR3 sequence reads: CASSNPGQDALHF. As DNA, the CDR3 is TGTGCCAGCTCGAACCCGGGACAGGACGCCCTCCACTTT.

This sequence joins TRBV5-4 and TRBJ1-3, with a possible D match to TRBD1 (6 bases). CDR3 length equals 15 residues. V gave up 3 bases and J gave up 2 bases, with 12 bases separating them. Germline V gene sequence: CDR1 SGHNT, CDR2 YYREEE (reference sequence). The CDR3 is CASSSGQRTGNTIYF. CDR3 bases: TGTGCCAGCAGCTCCGGACAGAGGACTGGAAACACCATATATTTT.

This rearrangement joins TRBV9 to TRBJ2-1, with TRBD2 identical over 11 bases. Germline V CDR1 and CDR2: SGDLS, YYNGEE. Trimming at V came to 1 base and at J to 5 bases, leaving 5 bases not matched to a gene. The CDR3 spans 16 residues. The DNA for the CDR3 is TGTGCCAGCAGCGTAACATTAGCGGGAGGGGACAATGAGCAGTTCTTC. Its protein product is CASSVTLAGGDNEQFF.

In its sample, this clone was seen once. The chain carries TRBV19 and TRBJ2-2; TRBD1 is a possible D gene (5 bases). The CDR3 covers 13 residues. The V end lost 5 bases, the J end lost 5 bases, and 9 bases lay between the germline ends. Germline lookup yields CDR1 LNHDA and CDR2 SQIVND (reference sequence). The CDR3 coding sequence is TGTGCCAGTAGTTCCAGGGAAACCGGGGAGCTGTTTTTT. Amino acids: CASSSRETGELFF. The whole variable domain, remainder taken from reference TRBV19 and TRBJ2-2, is DGGITQSPKYLFRKEGQNVTLSCEQNLNHDAMYWYRQDPGQGLRLIYYSQIVNDFQKGDIAEGYSVSREKKESFPLTVTSAQKNPTAFYLCASSSRETGELFFGEGSRLTVL.

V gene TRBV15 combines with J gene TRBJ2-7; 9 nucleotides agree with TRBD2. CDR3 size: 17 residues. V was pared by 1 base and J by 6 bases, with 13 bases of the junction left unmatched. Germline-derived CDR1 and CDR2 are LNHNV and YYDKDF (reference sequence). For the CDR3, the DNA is TGTGCCACCAGCAGAGGGAAGGGCCAAGCGGGAGGATCCGAGCAGTACTTC. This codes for CATSRGKGQAGGSEQYF.

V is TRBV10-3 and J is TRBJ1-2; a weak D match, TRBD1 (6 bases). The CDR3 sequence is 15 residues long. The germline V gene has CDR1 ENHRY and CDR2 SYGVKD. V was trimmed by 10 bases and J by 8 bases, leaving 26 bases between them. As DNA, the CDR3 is TGTGCCACCTCAGGGATGGTAGGACAGACGCTCGGCTACACCTTC. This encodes CATSGMVGQTLGYTF.